These T cell receptor beta chains were read from a single sample in a study of T cells in Graves' hyperthyroidism and ophthalmopathy. Each CDR3 protein gets one entry after TCRdb re-called the multiplex PCR reads with MiXCR. The table includes around 580,000 distinct CDR3 sequences, over 15% detected once. The source material was blood. Receptor source: a young woman with Graves' hyperthyroidism. Both conserved end residues are part of each CDR3. Each record gives: clone size, J gene, V gene, CDR3 protein. Some rows mark clone size as missing; the rest say once, few, many or name a class of expanded clone.

>few|TRBJ2-1|TRBV28
CASSSNPLSLQFF
>-|TRBJ1-1|TRBV12-3/TRBV12-4
CASTRQGALANTEAFF
>few|TRBJ2-2|TRBV20-1
CSARDLGRSTGELFF
>few|TRBJ1-4|TRBV10-3
CAISEGTVNEKLFF
>many|TRBJ2-1|TRBV11-2
CASSATGFNEQFF
>few|TRBJ1-6|TRBV7-9
CASSLGVQSNSPLHF
>-|TRBJ2-1|TRBV5-1
CASSLSQNNFNNEQFF
>many|TRBJ1-1|TRBV12-3/TRBV12-4
CASSLGQGAWDTEAFF
>many|TRBJ2-3|TRBV4-3
CASSLSSRRQSTDTQYF
>-|TRBJ2-7|TRBV4-1
CASSPVTSGPYEQYF
>-|TRBJ2-1|TRBV20-1
CSARLDPRRSHNEQFF
>many|TRBJ2-2|TRBV6-5
CASSYRIRGGIGELFF
>-|TRBJ2-6|TRBV14
CASSLTGLAGGRSGANVLTF
>-|TRBJ2-1|TRBV6-2/TRBV6-3
CASSYWFTERYNEQFF